The 31 T cell receptor beta chains in this list originate from one sample, sequenced in a study of glioma-infiltrating T cells after dendritic cell vaccination. Time point specified: after dendritic cell vaccination, including at tumor progression/relapse. TCRdb's copy holds only in-frame clones and misses some; the assay was immunoSEQ multiplex PCR. This sample has around 87,000 clones, with roughly four fifths found just once. This specimen was blood, taken after dendritic cell vaccination. The source of these receptors is a human donor with glioblastoma.

This rearrangement joins TRBV2 to TRBJ2-5, with TRBD2 matching over 15 bases. Losses at the gene ends were 1 base for V and 2 bases for J; bases not matched to a gene: 2. This CDR3 has 17 amino acids. Looked up from germline, CDR1 is SNHLY and CDR2 is FYNNEI. The chain's CDR3 is CASSEVGLAGGQETQYF. The CDR3, as DNA: TGTGCCAGCAGTGAAGTGGGACTAGCGGGGGGTCAAGAGACCCAGTACTTC.

This CDR3 is CASKKRQANSPLHF. The DNA of the CDR3 is TGTGCCAGCAAAAAAAGACAGGCCAATTCACCCCTCCACTTT. The chain carries TRBV5-6 and TRBJ1-6; perhaps TRBD1 as D (6 bases). The germline CDR1 and CDR2 sequences are SGHDT and YYEEEE. The CDR3 runs 14 residues. V was pared by 6 bases and J by 7 bases, with 14 bases between.

The gene calls are TRBV7-9 and TRBJ2-5, with D possibly being TRBD1 (6 bases). Per the germline V gene, CDR1 is SEHNR and CDR2 is FQNEAQ (reference sequence). The CDR3 length is 13 residues. Trimming took off 5 bases at V and 5 bases at J, with 12 bases between the two ends. DNA of the CDR3: TGTGCCAGCAGCACTACAGGGTGGGAGACCCAGTACTTC. Amino acid sequence: CASSTTGWETQYF.

This clone was picked up a small number of times. The V and J genes are TRBV10-3 and TRBJ2-7; 11 nucleotides match TRBD1. Trimming cost V 4 bases and J 3 bases; bases outside gene matches: 2. The CDR3 has 14 amino acids. CDR1 and CDR2 from the germline V gene are ENHRY and SYGVKD. This chain's CDR3 is CAISGGTGGYEQYF. Written as DNA, the CDR3 is TGTGCCATCAGTGGCGGGACAGGGGGCTACGAGCAGTACTTC.

This clone appeared once. This chain connects TRBV19 to TRBJ1-3; TRBD1 agrees at 7 bases. Germline CDR1 reads LNHDA; CDR2 reads SQIVND (reference sequence). Trimming took 2 bases from V and 0 from J; bases not matched to a gene: 7. The CDR3 is 17 residues long. The CDR3 DNA sequence: TGTGCCAGTAGTATAAGCCTGGGGACAGACTCTGGAAACACCATATATTTT. As protein: CASSISLGTDSGNTIYF.

The J gene is TRBJ2-3, the V gene TRBV28; tentative D call: TRBD1 (6 bases). The CDR3 runs 14 residues. The V gene lost 3 bases and the J gene lost 5 bases, with 12 bases spanning the gap. Germline CDR1 MDHEN, CDR2 SYDVKM. The CDR3 coding sequence is TGTGCCAGCAGTTTGTCAGGGGATGTAGATACGCAGTATTTT. Amino acid sequence: CASSLSGDVDTQYF.

Only one count was recorded for this clone. The J gene is TRBJ1-2, the V gene TRBV5-1, with TRBD1 matching over 9 bases. Germline lookup yields CDR1 SGHRS and CDR2 YFSETQ. The CDR3 consists of 15 residues. Unmatched junction bases numbered 9, after V lost 4 bases and J lost 5 bases. The CDR3 DNA follows: TGCGCCAGCAGCCAGTCGACCGACAGGGGGTATGGCTACACCTTC. Translated: CASSQSTDRGYGYTF.

In its sample, this clone was seen once. The gene calls are TRBV27 and TRBJ2-6; 7 nucleotides agree with TRBD1. Germline V lookup: CDR1 MNHEY, CDR2 SMNVEV (reference sequence). Trimming cost V 6 bases and J 4 bases; bases outside gene matches: 6. This CDR3 contains 15 residues. CDR3 DNA: TGTGCCAGCAGCGAACAGGGGAAAGGGGCCAACGTCCTGACTTTC. It yields the protein CASSEQGKGANVLTF.

The chain joins TRBV5-4 to TRBJ1-1, with D unresolved. The germline gives CDR1 SGHNT, CDR2 YYREEE (reference sequence). V dropped 4 bases and J dropped 0 bases, with 13 bases sitting between them. CDR3 length: 15 amino acids. The CDR3 nucleotides read TGTGCCAGCAGCGATGAGATGCCTGTGAACACTGAAGCTTTCTTT. This sequence encodes CASSDEMPVNTEAFF.

V usage is TRBV9 and J usage is TRBJ1-1; maybe TRBD1 (5 bases). The CDR3 is made up of 15 amino acids. V was pared by 2 bases and J by 4 bases, with 15 bases between. Per germline, CDR1 SGDLS and CDR2 YYNGEE. The CDR3 reads CASSVGRGIGTEAFF. For the CDR3, the DNA is TGTGCCAGCAGCGTCGGGCGGGGGATAGGCACTGAAGCTTTCTTT. Combining the CDR3 with reference TRBV9 and TRBJ1-1 gives the whole variable domain DSGVTQTPKHLITATGQRVTLRCSPRSGDLSVYWYQQSLDQGLQFLIQYYNGEERAKGNILERFSAQQFPDLHSELNLSSLELGDSALYFCASSVGRGIGTEAFFGQGTRLTVV.

Points on this clone: The junction differs from germline at one of its ends, possibly a read error. The rearrangement joins TRBV9 to TRBJ2-7, with D possibly TRBD1 on 5 matching bases. Germline loops: CDR1 SGDLS, CDR2 YYNGEE. This CDR3 contains 13 residues. CDR3 coding DNA: TGTGCCAGCAGCTCCCCACCCAGGGAAGAGCAAGACTTC. As protein: CASSSPPREEQDF. The full variable domain, in which reference TRBV9 and TRBJ2-7 provide the parts outside the CDR3, is DSGVTQTPKHLITATGQRVTLRCSPRSGDLSVYWYQQSLDQGLQFLIQYYNGEERAKGNILERFSAQQFPDLHSELNLSSLELGDSALYFCASSSPPREEQDFGPGTRLTVT.

V is TRBV29-1 and J is TRBJ2-5, with D tentatively TRBD2 (6 bases). Germline V gene lookup returns CDR1 SQVTM and CDR2 ANQGSEA. Trimming took 6 bases from V and 5 from J, leaving 13 bases between them. The CDR3 contains 12 residues. The CDR3 region has the DNA TGCAGCGTGGGAGGACTACGGGAGACCCAGTACTTC. This codes for CSVGGLRETQYF.

V is TRBV2 and J is TRBJ1-2; TRBD1 matches 7 bases. The CDR3 sequence is 15 residues long. Germline V lookup: CDR1 SNHLY, CDR2 FYNNEI. With V trimmed by 2 bases and J by 2 bases, 5 bases remained unmatched. DNA for the CDR3: TGTGCCAGCAGTGAAACAGGGGTAGTAAACTATGGCTACACCTTC. Amino acid sequence: CASSETGVVNYGYTF.

The chain joins TRBV2 to TRBJ1-4; 7 bases align to TRBD1. The CDR3 totals 14 residues. Germline loops: CDR1 SNHLY, CDR2 FYNNEI. J lost 8 bases, V lost 5 bases, and 8 bases had no gene match. In nucleotides, the CDR3 is TGTGCCAGCAGTTTGACAGGGTGGCGGGAAAAACTGTTTTTT. It translates to CASSLTGWREKLFF.

The chain employs TRBV5-1 and TRBJ2-7; TRBD2 might be the D (5 bases). Trimming took 0 bases from V and 6 from J, leaving 10 bases between them. CDR3 length: 13 residues. Germline CDR1 and CDR2: SGHRS and YFSETQ. The DNA of the CDR3 is TGCGCCAGCAGCTTGGGAGAGGGTCGCGAGCAGTACTTC. Its translation is CASSLGEGREQYF.

The chain couples TRBV2 to TRBJ2-2; a weak D match, TRBD1 (5 bases). There are 15 residues in the CDR3. In germline, CDR1 is SNHLY, CDR2 FYNNEI. Trimming removed 6 bases from V and 0 bases from J, with 11 bases in between. The CDR3 loop reads CASRVNRPNTGELFF. CDR3 in DNA: TGTGCCAGCAGGGTTAACAGGCCGAACACCGGGGAGCTGTTTTTT.

This clone came up once. The chain uses TRBV7-9 and TRBJ1-2; maybe TRBD1 (6 bases). CDR1 and CDR2 from the germline V gene are SEHNR and FQNEAQ (reference sequence). This CDR3 is built from 14 residues. V was clipped by 5 bases and J by 8 bases, with 18 bases between them. CDR3 in amino acids: CASSPRTAFGGYTF. CDR3 nucleotide sequence: TGTGCCAGCAGCCCGCGGACAGCTTTTGGCGGCTACACCTTC.

This clone was seen just once. This chain links TRBV15 with TRBJ2-7; TRBD2 agrees at 7 bases. J was trimmed by 1 base and V by 0 bases; bases with no gene match: 12. Germline lookup yields CDR1 LNHNV and CDR2 YYDKDF (reference sequence). The CDR3 runs 18 residues. The CDR3 bases are TGTGCCACCAGCAGAGATAGGAGGCGTGGGGGGGAATCCTACGAGCAGTACTTC. Its protein product is CATSRDRRRGGESYEQYF. The full variable domain, rest sourced from reference TRBV15 and TRBJ2-7, is DAMVIQNPRYQVTQFGKPVTLSCSQTLNHNVMYWYQQKSSQAPKLLFHYYDKDFNNEADTPDNFQSRRPNTSFCFLDIRSPGLGDTAMYLCATSRDRRRGGESYEQYFGPGTRLTVT.

This clone showed up just a few times. The chain couples TRBV5-4 to TRBJ2-7; 7 nucleotides match TRBD1. From germline, CDR1 is SGHNT and CDR2 YYREEE (reference sequence). V lost 4 bases and J lost 9; bases outside the gene matches: 10. The CDR3 is 13 residues long. The CDR3 DNA sequence: TGTGCCAGCAGCATTAAGGGGGCGCAGGGGCAGTACTTC. The encoded protein is CASSIKGAQGQYF.

Only one count was recorded for this clone. V is TRBV7-7 and J is TRBJ2-1, with D possibly TRBD2 on 6 matching bases. Germline V lookup: CDR1 SSHAT, CDR2 FNYEAQ (reference sequence). The CDR3 length is 14 residues. Trimming stripped 5 bases from V and 8 bases from J, with 16 bases between. CDR3: CASSPSGTLYEQFF. The CDR3 DNA reads TGTGCCAGCAGCCCATCCGGGACTCTCTATGAGCAGTTCTTC.

This chain joins TRBV18 and TRBJ1-2, with D perhaps TRBD1 (6 bases). The CDR3 covers 16 residues. The V gene's germline CDR1 is KGHSH and CDR2 LQKENI. V was shortened by 0 bases and J by 1 base, with 12 bases between the two germline ends. Written as DNA, the CDR3 is TGTGCCAGCTCACCACCGAATGGGGACATTAACTATGGCTACACCTTC. Translating gives CASSPPNGDINYGYTF.

The CDR3 nucleotides read TGTGCCAGCAGCTTGGGGACAGTGACCGGGGAGCTGTTTTTT. It translates to CASSLGTVTGELFF. V usage is TRBV5-5 and J usage is TRBJ2-2, with TRBD1 as a possible D gene (6 bases). Trimming took 0 bases from V and 5 from J, leaving 8 bases between them. CDR3 size: 14 residues. The germline gives CDR1 SGHKS, CDR2 YYEKEE (reference sequence).

The chain joins TRBV2 to TRBJ2-3; D is perhaps TRBD2 (6 bases). The germline V and J ends were trimmed by 6 bases and 0 bases, with 16 bases remaining between them. The CDR3 has 16 residues. Germline V CDR1 and CDR2: SNHLY, FYNNEI. CDR3 loop: CASSEGTLQSTDTQYF. CDR3 nucleotide sequence: TGTGCCAGCAGCGAGGGGACTTTACAAAGCACAGATACGCAGTATTTT. The whole variable domain, filled in from reference TRBV2 and TRBJ2-3, reads EPEVTQTPSHQVTQMGQEVILRCVPISNHLYFYWYRQILGQKVEFLVSFYNNEISEKSEIFDDQFSVERPDGSNFTLKIRSTKLEDSAMYFCASSEGTLQSTDTQYFGPGTRLTVL.

The chain couples TRBV7-2 to TRBJ2-7, with 8 bases matching TRBD1. CDR3 size: 17 residues. V trimming: 1 base; J trimming: 1 base; junction bases outside the gene matches: 9. The germline V gene encodes CDR1 SGHTA and CDR2 FQGNSA. As DNA, the CDR3 is TGTGCCAGCAGCTTAGTTTGGCAGGGGGCACGATCCTACGAGCAGTACTTC. Its translation: CASSLVWQGARSYEQYF.

The gene calls are TRBV19 and TRBJ2-2; 7 bases fit TRBD1. Germline V lookup: CDR1 LNHDA, CDR2 SQIVND (reference sequence). The CDR3 is made up of 15 amino acids. Trimming cost V 4 bases and J 2 bases; bases outside gene matches: 4. CDR3 bases: TGTGCCAGTAGTACCAGGACAGGTAACACCGGGGAGCTGTTTTTT. It translates to CASSTRTGNTGELFF.

The chain recombines TRBV2 with TRBJ2-2; 7 bases align to TRBD1. CDR1 and CDR2 from the germline V gene are SNHLY and FYNNEI. The ends lost 6 bases at V and 1 base at J; junction bases unmatched: 5. This CDR3 region has 15 residues. In DNA, the CDR3 is TGTGCCAGCAGAAGGGGGACAGAGAACACCGGGGAGCTGTTTTTT. Encoded protein: CASRRGTENTGELFF.

The V and J genes are TRBV5-1 and TRBJ1-1; D is ambiguous. The CDR3 loop spans 13 amino acids. V lost 4 bases, J lost 1 base, and 8 bases lay in between. Germline CDR1 is SGHRS and CDR2 is YFSETQ. The CDR3 DNA reads as TGCGCCAGCAGCGTCGCGGGGAACACTGAAGCTTTCTTT. This encodes CASSVAGNTEAFF. Variable domain in full (rest from reference TRBV5-1 and TRBJ1-1): KAGVTQTPRYLIKTRGQQVTLSCSPISGHRSVSWYQQTPGQGLQFLFEYFSETQRNKGNFPGRFSGRQFSNSRSEMNVSTLELGDSALYLCASSVAGNTEAFFGQGTRLTVV.

V and J are TRBV7-3 and TRBJ2-3; D might be TRBD2 (5 bases). CDR1 is SGHTA and CDR2 is FQGTGA in the germline V gene. This CDR3 comprises 14 residues. The V end lost 1 base, the J end lost 0 bases, and 5 bases lay between the germline ends. Written as DNA, the CDR3 is TGTGCCAGCAGCTTAAGGACTAGCACAGATACGCAGTATTTT. Translated, it gives CASSLRTSTDTQYF.

This clone appeared a single time. The CDR3 region has the DNA TGTGCCAGCTTATTGGGGCTAGCGAACAATGAGCAGTTCTTC. It specifies CASLLGLANNEQFF. The chain is built from TRBV2 and TRBJ2-1, with D possibly TRBD2 on 6 matching bases. V lost 8 bases to trimming and J lost 5 bases, with 16 bases between them. CDR1 and CDR2 (germline): SNHLY, FYNNEI. The CDR3 has 14 residues.

In its sample, this clone was seen a few times. CDR3: CATSRDSGQRINTIYF. CDR3 nucleotides: TGTGCCACCAGCAGAGATTCGGGACAAAGGATAAACACCATATATTTT. The V call is TRBV15, the J call TRBJ1-3; D is perhaps TRBD1 (6 bases). The V and J ends lost 0 bases and 6 bases respectively, with 15 bases between them. The CDR3 totals 16 residues. Per the germline V gene, CDR1 is LNHNV and CDR2 is YYDKDF (reference sequence). The entire variable domain, with the rest obtained from reference TRBV15 and TRBJ1-3, is as follows: DAMVIQNPRYQVTQFGKPVTLSCSQTLNHNVMYWYQQKSSQAPKLLFHYYDKDFNNEADTPDNFQSRRPNTSFCFLDIRSPGLGDTAMYLCATSRDSGQRINTIYFGEGSWLTVV.

CDR3 in amino acids: CASKVGHPNTEAFF. The CDR3 bases are TGCGCCAGCAAGGTCGGACACCCGAACACTGAAGCTTTCTTT. The chain employs TRBV5-1 and TRBJ1-1, with a possible D match to TRBD1 (5 bases). The germline V and J ends were trimmed by 6 bases and 1 base, with 13 bases remaining between them. Germline CDR1 reads SGHRS; CDR2 reads YFSETQ. The CDR3 is 14 residues long.